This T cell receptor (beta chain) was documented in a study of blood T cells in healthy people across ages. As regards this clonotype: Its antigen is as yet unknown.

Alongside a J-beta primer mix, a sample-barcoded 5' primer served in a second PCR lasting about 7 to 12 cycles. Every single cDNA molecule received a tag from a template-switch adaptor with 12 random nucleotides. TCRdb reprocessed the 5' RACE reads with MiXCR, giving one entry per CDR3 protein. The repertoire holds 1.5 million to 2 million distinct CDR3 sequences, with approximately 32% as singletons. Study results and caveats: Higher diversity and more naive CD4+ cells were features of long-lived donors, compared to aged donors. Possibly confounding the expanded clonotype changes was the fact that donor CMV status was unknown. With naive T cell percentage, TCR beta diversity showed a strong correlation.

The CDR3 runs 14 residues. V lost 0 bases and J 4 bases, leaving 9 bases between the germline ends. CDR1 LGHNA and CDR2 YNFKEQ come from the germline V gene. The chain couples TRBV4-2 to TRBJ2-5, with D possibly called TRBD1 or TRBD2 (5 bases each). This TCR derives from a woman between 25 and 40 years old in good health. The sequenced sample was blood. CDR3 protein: CASSQDGGSETQYF. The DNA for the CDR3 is TGTGCCAGCAGCCAAGATGGGGGTTCAGAGACCCAGTACTTC.